A single sample is the source of the 22 T cell receptor beta chains below, sequenced in a study of metastatic and nonmetastatic thyroid tumors. Through MiXCR, TCRdb re-clonotyped the PCR reads. The table has approximately 20,000 clones, more than 9% seen once. Prior to thyroid surgery, none of the patients had received any treatment. The sample consisted of blood. The receptors stem from a male donor with papillary thyroid cancer or a benign thyroid nodule (not recorded which). Some clones in this sample may be carry-over from other donors' samples.

As regards this clone: This may be a read error, as it is one base from a much larger clone. Other nucleotide sequences from this sample produce the same CDR3. The genes are TRBV25-1 and TRBJ2-3; 7 bases map to TRBD1. The CDR3 is made up of 16 amino acids. Germline values: CDR1 MGHDK, CDR2 SYGVNS. The junction had 5 bases not matched to a gene; V was cut back by 1 base and J by 1 base. CDR3 in amino acids: CASSESVGQRTDTQYF. The DNA of the CDR3 is TGTGCCAGCAGTGAATCGGTGGGACAGCGCACAGATACGCAGTATTTT. Using reference TRBV25-1 and TRBJ2-3 for the parts outside the CDR3, the full variable domain is EADIYQTPRYLVIGTGKKITLECSQTMGHDKMYWYQQDPGMELHLIHYSYGVNSTEKGDLSSESTVSRIRTEHFPLTLESARPSHTSQYLCASSESVGQRTDTQYFGPGTRLTVL.

V is TRBV4-2 and J is TRBJ2-3; 10 bases are a match to TRBD2. Per the germline V gene, CDR1 is LGHNA and CDR2 is YNFKEQ. The ends lost 4 bases at V and 7 bases at J; junction bases unmatched: 14. This CDR3 is built from 17 residues. CDR3 loop: CASSPVVTSGTTYTQYF. CDR3 in DNA: TGTGCCAGCAGCCCCGTCGTCACTAGCGGGACAACATATACGCAGTATTTT.

This clone was seen many times. The rearrangement joins TRBV9 to TRBJ1-2, with TRBD1 identical over 7 bases. CDR1 and CDR2 from the germline V gene are SGDLS and YYNGEE. With 3 bases clipped from V and 7 bases from J, the junction kept 6 bases outside the gene matches. The CDR3 is made up of 13 amino acids. CDR3 sequence (DNA): TGTGCCAGCAGCGGCCCACAGGGGACTGGCTACACCTTC. This sequence encodes CASSGPQGTGYTF. The whole variable domain, filled in from reference TRBV9 and TRBJ1-2, reads DSGVTQTPKHLITATGQRVTLRCSPRSGDLSVYWYQQSLDQGLQFLIQYYNGEERAKGNILERFSAQQFPDLHSELNLSSLELGDSALYFCASSGPQGTGYTFGSGTRLTVV.

This clone was detected many times. A single base separates this from a much larger clone, so it may be a read error. The genes are TRBV11-1 and TRBJ2-1; tentative D call: TRBD1 (6 bases). Per germline, CDR1 SGHAT and CDR2 FQDESV (reference sequence). Between the trimmed V and J ends, which lost 3 bases and 6 bases, there was a span of 21 bases. The CDR3 extends over 17 amino acids. This CDR3 is CASSFTLGLAGANEQFF. The CDR3 DNA is TGTGCCAGCAGCTTTACCCTTGGGCTAGCAGGGGCCAATGAGCAGTTCTTC. The full variable domain, in which reference TRBV11-1 and TRBJ2-1 provide the parts outside the CDR3, is EAEVAQSPRYKITEKSQAVAFWCDPISGHATLYWYRQILGQGPELLVQFQDESVVDDSQLPKDRFSAERLKGVDSTLKIQPAELGDSAMYLCASSFTLGLAGANEQFFGPGTRLTVL.

This clone was observed many times. The V gene is TRBV12-3 or TRBV12-4, the J gene TRBJ2-7; D remains ambiguous. Deletions cut 6 bases from V and 3 bases from J, with 6 bases between. The CDR3 runs to 11 residues. The CDR3 is CASSGRYEQYF. In DNA form, the CDR3 reads TGTGCCAGCAGCGGGCGCTACGAGCAGTACTTC.

Sample share makes this clone medium-sized. The chain uses TRBV20-1 and TRBJ2-7; D is unresolved. The germline V gene has CDR1 DFQATT and CDR2 SNEGSKA (reference sequence). V lost 1 base and J lost 0, with 10 bases in between. This CDR3 is 14 amino acids long. This CDR3 reads CSARVTGSSYEQYF. In DNA form, the CDR3 reads TGCAGTGCTAGAGTGACGGGTAGCTCCTACGAGCAGTACTTC.

This clone was counted ten times or more. The chain links TRBV15 to TRBJ2-1; D uncertain. Per the germline V gene, CDR1 is LNHNV and CDR2 is YYDKDF (reference sequence). The CDR3 extends over 13 amino acids. Trimming took off 1 base at V and 4 bases at J, with 5 bases between the two ends. CDR3 loop: CATSRVGYNEQFF. CDR3 coding DNA: TGTGCCACCAGCAGAGTAGGTTACAATGAGCAGTTCTTC.

The table lists this clone with a few counts. J is TRBJ2-2 and V is TRBV19; 8 bases are shared with TRBD1. V shed 9 bases and J 0 bases; nucleotides not matched to a gene: 6. The CDR3 is 15 residues long. Germline V gene sequence: CDR1 LNHDA, CDR2 SQIVND (reference sequence). The CDR3 loop reads CASQTGAANTGELFF. CDR3 in DNA: TGTGCCAGCCAGACAGGGGCGGCGAACACCGGGGAGCTGTTTTTT.

V is TRBV10-3 and J is TRBJ1-6; the match to TRBD1 covers 9 bases. The CDR3 has 13 residues. Germline CDR1 reads ENHRY; CDR2 reads SYGVKD. The V segment lost 5 bases and the J segment 10 bases; nucleotides outside the gene matches: 3. The CDR3 nucleotides are TGTGCCATCAGTCGGACAGGGGAATCACCCCTCCACTTT. It encodes CAISRTGESPLHF.

This clone was detected ten times or more. This may be a read error: a much more frequent sequence differs by one nucleotide. The V and J genes are TRBV2 and TRBJ2-5, with 8 bases aligning to TRBD1. J lost 5 bases, V lost 4 bases, and 3 bases had no gene match. Per germline, CDR1 SNHLY and CDR2 FYNNEI. This CDR3 has 13 amino acids. This chain's CDR3 is CASSGRGLETQYF. As DNA, the CDR3 is TGTGCCAGCAGTGGCAGGGGGCTGGAGACCCAGTACTTC.

The sample holds many counts of this clone. The chain uses TRBV4-1 and TRBJ1-3; D might be TRBD1 (6 bases). CDR3 length: 16 amino acids. Germline assignment: CDR1 MGHRA and CDR2 YSYEKL. Trimming took off 3 bases at V and 3 bases at J, with 15 bases between the two ends. The CDR3 bases are TGCGCCAGCAGCCACATACAGGGTAGGGATGGAAACACCATATATTTT. Its protein product is CASSHIQGRDGNTIYF.

This clone was picked up a small number of times. The CDR3 loop is CASSISGGMNTEAFF. CDR3 sequence (DNA): TGTGCCAGTAGTATCTCCGGGGGAATGAACACTGAAGCTTTCTTT. The chain couples TRBV19 to TRBJ1-1, with D possibly being TRBD1 (5 bases). With 3 bases removed from V and 0 bases from J, the gap between germline ends came to 11 bases. The CDR3 is 15 residues long. Germline CDR1 LNHDA, CDR2 SQIVND (reference sequence). Using reference TRBV19 and TRBJ1-1 for the parts outside the CDR3, the full variable domain is DGGITQSPKYLFRKEGQNVTLSCEQNLNHDAMYWYRQDPGQGLRLIYYSQIVNDFQKGDIAEGYSVSREKKESFPLTVTSAQKNPTAFYLCASSISGGMNTEAFFGQGTRLTVV.

Sample share makes this clone medium-sized. The chain employs TRBV27 and TRBJ2-1; 9 bases match TRBD2. In germline, CDR1 is MNHEY, CDR2 SMNVEV (reference sequence). Unmatched junction bases numbered 13, after V lost 5 bases and J lost 8 bases. There are 16 residues in the CDR3. The CDR3 region is CASSPLGIAGVYEQFF. The CDR3 bases are TGTGCCAGCAGTCCACTCGGAATAGCGGGAGTATATGAGCAGTTCTTC.

This clone was observed many times. The chain is built from TRBV11-2 and TRBJ2-1; 13 bases are shared with TRBD2. This CDR3 region has 18 residues. Germline CDR1 reads SGHAT; CDR2 reads FQNNGV. Unmatched junction bases numbered 8, after V lost 4 bases and J lost 2 bases. DNA for the CDR3: TGTGCCAGCAGCTACGGACTAGCGGGGGACGCGACCTACAATGAGCAGTTCTTC. This encodes CASSYGLAGDATYNEQFF.

This clone was counted ten times or more. The V call is TRBV4-2, the J call TRBJ1-1; 9 nucleotides line up with TRBD1. V was clipped by 4 bases and J by 0 bases; unmatched bases: 15. CDR1 is LGHNA and CDR2 is YNFKEQ in the germline V gene. The CDR3 has 19 residues. DNA for the CDR3: TGTGCCAGCAGCCCGACATCCGGGACAGGGAGATTCATGAACACTGAAGCTTTCTTT. It codes for CASSPTSGTGRFMNTEAFF.

This clone is medium-sized within its sample. The V call is TRBV6-2 or TRBV6-3, the J call TRBJ2-3; perhaps D is TRBD1 or TRBD2 (5 bases each). CDR3 length equals 15 residues. The V gene's germline CDR1 is MNHEY and CDR2 SVGEGT. Trimming cost V 6 bases and J 2 bases, with 15 bases left between them. The CDR3 region has the DNA TGTGCCAGCAGCCGCAGGGAGACCTTCACAGATACGCAGTATTTT. Translating it yields CASSRRETFTDTQYF.

By share, this clone ranks as medium-sized. The V call is TRBV28, the J call TRBJ1-2; 7 positions agree with TRBD1. CDR1 is MDHEN and CDR2 is SYDVKM in the germline V gene. V gave up 6 bases and J gave up 7 bases; unmatched junction bases: 8. This CDR3 contains 13 residues. The CDR3 loop is CASSPGQVRGYTF. CDR3 nucleotides: TGTGCCAGCAGCCCCGGACAGGTGCGTGGCTACACCTTC.

The chain joins TRBV6-1 to TRBJ2-7; no reliable D call. Germline V gene sequence: CDR1 MNHNS, CDR2 SASEGT. V lost 1 base, J lost 7 bases, and 5 bases lay in between. This CDR3 contains 11 residues. CDR3 nucleotide sequence: TGTGCCAGCAGTGAAGGGTGGGAGCAGTACTTC. This encodes CASSEGWEQYF.

In its sample, this clone was seen a few times. The rearrangement joins TRBV6-1 to TRBJ2-2, with D possibly being TRBD2 (6 bases). Trimming took 6 bases from V and 3 from J, leaving 14 bases between them. The CDR3 sequence is 15 residues long. Looked up from germline, CDR1 is MNHNS and CDR2 is SASEGT. The CDR3 DNA reads TGTGCCAGCAGAGGTGGAGGCGGGGACACCGGGGAGCTGTTTTTT. Its protein product is CASRGGGGDTGELFF.

This clone was detected only a few times. The chain uses TRBV7-2 and TRBJ1-2, with 7 bases that match TRBD1. CDR3 size: 15 residues. V was clipped by 4 bases and J by 4 bases; unmatched bases: 9. From germline, CDR1 is SGHTA and CDR2 FQGNSA. This CDR3 is CASSSTQGVVYGYTF. In nucleotides, the CDR3 is TGTGCCAGCAGCTCCACCCAGGGGGTAGTCTATGGCTACACCTTC.

This clone was counted only a few times. The chain uses TRBV3-1 and TRBJ2-7, with no clear D. With 0 bases removed from V and 0 bases from J, the gap between germline ends came to 6 bases. CDR3 length: 14 residues. The germline CDR1 and CDR2 sequences are LGHDT and YNNKEL (reference sequence). DNA for the CDR3: TGTGCCAGCAGCCAAGATCATATCTCCTACGAGCAGTACTTC. It specifies CASSQDHISYEQYF.

This clone was counted at least ten times. CDR3 DNA sequence: TGCAGCGTTCGCCGGGACAGGACTCCCAACACTGAAGCTTTCTTT. Translated: CSVRRDRTPNTEAFF. This chain joins TRBV29-1 and TRBJ1-1; TRBD1 matches 8 bases. V was pared by 5 bases and J by 2 bases, with 10 bases of the junction left unmatched. This CDR3 is built from 15 residues. Germline CDR1 reads SQVTM; CDR2 reads ANQGSEA.